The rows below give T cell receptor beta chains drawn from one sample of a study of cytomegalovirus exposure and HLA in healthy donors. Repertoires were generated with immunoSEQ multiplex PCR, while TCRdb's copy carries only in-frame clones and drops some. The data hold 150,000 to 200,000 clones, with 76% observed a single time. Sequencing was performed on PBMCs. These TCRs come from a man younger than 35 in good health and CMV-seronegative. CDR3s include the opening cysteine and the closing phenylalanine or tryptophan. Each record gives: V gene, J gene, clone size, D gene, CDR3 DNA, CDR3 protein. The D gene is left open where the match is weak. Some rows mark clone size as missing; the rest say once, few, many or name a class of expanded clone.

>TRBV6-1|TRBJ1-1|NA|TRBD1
TGTGCCAGCACCACTATGGGACAGCTTGAAGCTTTCTTT
CASTTMGQLEAFF
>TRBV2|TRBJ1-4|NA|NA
TGTGCCAGCAGTGAAGCGCTTACAGGGGAAAAACTGTTTTTT
CASSEALTGEKLFF
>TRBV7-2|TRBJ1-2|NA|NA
TGTGCCAGCAGCTTTCGGGACATTCGCTATGGCTACACCTTC
CASSFRDIRYGYTF
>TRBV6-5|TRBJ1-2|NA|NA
TGTGCCAGCAGCCAAGCCCCACAGGTGGAAGGCTACACCTTC
CASSQAPQVEGYTF
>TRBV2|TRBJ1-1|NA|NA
TGTGCCTGCAAGACTGGCCCTGAAGCTTTCTTT
CACKTGPEAFF
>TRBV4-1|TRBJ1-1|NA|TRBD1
TGCGCCAGCAACCGACAGGGGGAAACCGAAGCTTTCTTT
CASNRQGETEAFF
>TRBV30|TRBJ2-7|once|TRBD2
TGTGGGGGGACTAGCGGGAGGAGGCACGAGCAGTACTTC
CGGTSGRRHEQYF
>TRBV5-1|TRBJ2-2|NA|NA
TGCGCCAGCAGCAACAGGACGGTCACCGGGGAGCTGTTTTTT
CASSNRTVTGELFF
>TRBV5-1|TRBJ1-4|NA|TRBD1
TGCGCCAGCAGCCTTCCCGGGACAGGGGTCGAAAAACTGTTTTTT
CASSLPGTGVEKLFF
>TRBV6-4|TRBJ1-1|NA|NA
TGTGCCAGCAGTGAGAGATTAGCAGAAGCTTTCTTT
CASSERLAEAFF
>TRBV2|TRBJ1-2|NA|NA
TGTGCCAGCAGTGCGAGACGGACTCGTGCGCGGTATGGCTACACCTTC
CASSARRTRARYGYTF
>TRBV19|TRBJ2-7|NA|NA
TGTGCCAGCCGAACCTCGGACAGCGAGTACGAGCAGTACTTC
CASRTSDSEYEQYF
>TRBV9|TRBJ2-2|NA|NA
TGTGCCAGCAGCGTAGGTGAAGCGGGCCTTAACACCGGGGAGCTGTTTTTT
CASSVGEAGLNTGELFF
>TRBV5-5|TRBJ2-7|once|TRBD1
TGTGCCAGCAGCCCTAGACAGGGGAACTACGAGCAGTACTTC
CASSPRQGNYEQYF
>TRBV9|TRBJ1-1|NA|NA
TGTGCCAGCAGCGGAGGAGGGGTCCTGAACACTGAAGCTTTCTTT
CASSGGGVLNTEAFF